The clone carrying this T cell receptor (beta chain) was counted at least ten times. This record belongs to a study of regulatory T cells in long-lasting Graves disease. Investigators prepared the TCR beta libraries by applying iRepertoire HTBI primers and Arm-PCR of CDR3 regions. TCRdb called the multiplex PCR reads again in MiXCR, with one record for every CDR3 protein. The sample has some 450,000 distinct CDR3 sequences; 23% are singletons. CDR1 and CDR2 from the germline V gene are LGHNA and YSLEER. The CDR3 is 14 amino acids. With 0 bases removed from V and 9 bases from J, the gap between germline ends came to 14 bases. Documented time point: persistent/refractory GD, antithyroid drugs over 5 years with positive TRAb. PBMCs provided the RNA from which the TCR library was made.

Source: peripheral blood mononuclear cells (PBMCs), taken when the disease was refractory, from a patient treated with antithyroid drugs. The clonotype originates from a female donor with Graves disease. The gene calls are TRBV4-3 and TRBJ1-2; the D is unclear. The CDR3 protein is CASSQELLSNSYTF. Written as DNA, the CDR3 is TGCGCCAGCAGCCAAGAACTCCTCTCGAACAGCTACACCTTC.